A single sample is the source of the 17 T cell receptor beta chains below, sequenced in a study of T cells after yellow fever vaccination. MiXCR was run by TCRdb on the 5' RACE reads, yielding one entry per CDR3 protein. The table lists 70,000 or so distinct CDR3 sequences, 4.5% to 7.5% of them singletons. Sequenced here: CD4+ T cells sorted from PBMCs, sampled about 2 weeks after the first yellow fever vaccination. The receptors stem from a man between 18 and 29 years old who received the YFV17D yellow fever vaccine.

This clonotype was recorded at least ten times. The V call is TRBV6-2 or TRBV6-3, the J call TRBJ1-1; D is perhaps TRBD1 (5 bases). CDR3 length: 13 amino acids. V was shortened by 6 bases and J by 6 bases, with 14 bases between the two germline ends. Germline loops: CDR1 MNHEY, CDR2 SVGEGT. CDR3 sequence: CASRVGEIPEAFF. CDR3 nucleotide sequence: TGTGCCAGCAGGGTAGGGGAGATACCTGAAGCTTTCTTT.

At least ten counts were recorded for this clonotype. The chain combines TRBV7-9 with TRBJ1-2, with D unresolved. The germline CDR1 and CDR2 sequences are SEHNR and FQNEAQ (reference sequence). Deletions cut 5 bases from V and 4 bases from J, with 17 bases between. The CDR3 covers 15 residues. This CDR3 reads CASSATGSQLYGYTF. The CDR3, as DNA: TGTGCCAGCAGCGCCACCGGGAGCCAACTCTATGGCTACACCTTC.

This clonotype has ten or more counts. The rearrangement links TRBV12-3 or TRBV12-4 to TRBJ1-5; possible D gene TRBD1, 5 bases. There are 13 residues in the CDR3. Trimming took off 1 base at V and 7 bases at J, with 8 bases between the two ends. Here the CDR3 DNA reads TGTGCCAGCAGTTTAGACGGGGGGCAGCCCCAGCATTTT. The encoded protein is CASSLDGGQPQHF.

This chain connects TRBV18 to TRBJ1-5, with TRBD1 matching 7 bases. This CDR3 is 15 amino acids long. The germline V gene encodes CDR1 KGHSH and CDR2 LQKENI. J was trimmed by 3 bases and V by 3 bases; bases with no gene match: 5. The CDR3 protein is CASSPDRVINQPQHF. In DNA, the CDR3 is TGTGCCAGCTCACCCGACAGGGTAATCAATCAGCCCCAGCATTTT.

This clonotype was observed at least ten times. This chain connects TRBV4-2 to TRBJ1-5; 9 bases match TRBD1. The ends lost 0 bases at V and 4 bases at J; junction bases unmatched: 1. The germline V gene encodes CDR1 LGHNA and CDR2 YNFKEQ. The CDR3 has 15 amino acids. CDR3 in DNA: TGTGCCAGCAGCCAAGATGGGACAGGGAATCAGCCCCAGCATTTT. Protein sequence: CASSQDGTGNQPQHF.

This clonotype appeared many times. The chain employs TRBV7-3 and TRBJ2-1, with 7 bases matching TRBD2. This CDR3 is 15 amino acids long. The germline V gene has CDR1 SGHTA and CDR2 FQGTGA. With 5 bases clipped from V and 3 bases from J, the junction kept 7 bases outside the gene matches. This CDR3 is CASSVSSGLYNEQFF. CDR3 nucleotide sequence: TGTGCCAGCAGCGTCTCTAGCGGACTCTACAATGAGCAGTTCTTC.

This clonotype has a count of ten or more. This sequence joins TRBV7-8 and TRBJ2-2; D remains ambiguous. The CDR3 is 12 residues long. Trimming shortened V by 6 bases and J by 7 bases, and 9 bases separated the two germline ends. Germline V gene lookup returns CDR1 SGHVS and CDR2 FQNEAQ. CDR3 sequence (DNA): TGTGCCAGCAGTCACTGGGTCGGGGAGCTGTTTTTT. Residues: CASSHWVGELFF.

At least ten counts were recorded for this clonotype. DNA for the CDR3: TGTGCCATCAGTGAGTCGTCCCCTGTTGTCTATGGCTACACCTTC. As protein: CAISESSPVVYGYTF. The chain is built from TRBV10-3 and TRBJ1-2; the D is unclear. Per germline, CDR1 ENHRY and CDR2 SYGVKD. The CDR3 is 15 amino acids. V lost 0 bases and J 4 bases, leaving 12 bases between the germline ends.

This clonotype was seen at least ten times. The chain combines TRBV29-1 with TRBJ2-1, with D perhaps matching TRBD2 (5 bases). This CDR3 region has 11 residues. V was cut by 0 bases and J by 12 bases, with 9 bases left in between. The germline V gene has CDR1 SQVTM and CDR2 ANQGSEA. The CDR3 loop reads CSVEDLGGQFF. The CDR3 nucleotides are TGCAGCGTTGAAGATCTTGGAGGGCAGTTCTTC.

This clonotype was recorded many times. The chain uses TRBV12-3 or TRBV12-4 and TRBJ1-3; 7 bases agree with TRBD1. The CDR3 has 16 amino acids. V shed 4 bases, J shed 4 bases, and the junction held 10 bases outside the gene matches. The DNA of the CDR3 is TGTGCCAGCAGTTCGGGGACAGTTTTGGAGGGAAACACCATATATTTT. Translation gives CASSSGTVLEGNTIYF.

In its sample, this clonotype was seen many times. One end of the junction is discordant with germline, which a read error may explain. The chain recombines TRBV20-1 with TRBJ2-3; D possibly corresponds to TRBD2 (6 bases). Germline assignment: CDR1 DFQATT and CDR2 SNEGSKA (reference sequence). CDR3 size: 15 residues. The CDR3 coding sequence is TGCAGTGCTAGAGATCGGCGGGACTCCACAAATACGCAGTATTTT. Its translation is CSARDRRDSTNTQYF.

The sample holds many counts of this clonotype. The rearrangement joins TRBV5-1 to TRBJ2-2, with TRBD1 identical over 8 bases. Per the germline V gene, CDR1 is SGHRS and CDR2 is YFSETQ. This CDR3 has 16 residues. V shed 0 bases, J shed 3 bases, and the junction held 4 bases outside the gene matches. CDR3 nucleotides: TGCGCCAGCAGCTTGGGTGGGACAGGAGACACCGGGGAGCTGTTTTTT. Amino acids: CASSLGGTGDTGELFF.

This clonotype was seen a handful of times. The chain employs TRBV5-4 and TRBJ2-7; 7 nucleotides agree with TRBD2. CDR3 length: 14 residues. Trimming took 10 bases from V and 4 from J; bases not matched to a gene: 14. Looked up from germline, CDR1 is SGHNT and CDR2 is YYREEE (reference sequence). The DNA of the CDR3 is TGTGCCTTGACCCGCGGGGGAACCACTTACGAGCAGTACTTC. This codes for CALTRGGTTYEQYF.

The chain links TRBV4-1 to TRBJ2-7; 7 bases fit TRBD1. Germline-derived CDR1 and CDR2 are MGHRA and YSYEKL. V was pared by 4 bases and J by 3 bases, with 9 bases of the junction left unmatched. The CDR3 is 15 amino acids. CDR3 in amino acids: CASSRDGTALYEQYF. For the CDR3, the DNA is TGCGCCAGCAGCCGAGACGGGACAGCTCTCTACGAGCAGTACTTC.

This clonotype appeared many times. The CDR3 loop reads CASSLGGGESNQPQHF. CDR3 coding DNA: TGTGCCAGCAGCTTAGGGGGGGGTGAAAGCAATCAGCCCCAGCATTTT. This chain links TRBV7-6 with TRBJ1-5; D possibly corresponds to TRBD1 (5 bases). The CDR3 has 16 amino acids. Germline V lookup: CDR1 SGHVS, CDR2 FNYEAQ. The ends were cut back, 1 base at V and 1 base at J, with 11 bases in the middle.

This clonotype was picked up many times. The rearrangement joins TRBV29-1 to TRBJ2-2, with 7 bases aligning to TRBD1. V lost 5 bases to trimming and J lost 4 bases; unmatched junction nucleotides: 13. This CDR3 is built from 16 residues. CDR1 and CDR2 from the germline V gene are SQVTM and ANQGSEA. CDR3: CSVKIGRGRGTGELFF. The CDR3 bases are TGCAGCGTTAAGATCGGTAGGGGGCGAGGCACCGGGGAGCTGTTTTTT.

This clonotype has ten or more counts. The V and J genes are TRBV20-1 and TRBJ1-1, with D uncertain. Trimming left V 7 bases short and J 1 base short, with 10 bases between. The germline V gene has CDR1 DFQATT and CDR2 SNEGSKA (reference sequence). The CDR3 length is 12 residues. The CDR3 protein is CSVPEGNTEAFF. CDR3 DNA: TGCAGTGTACCCGAAGGGAACACTGAAGCTTTCTTT.